This T cell receptor beta chain was captured in a study of blood T cell repertoires in COVID-19. Overall study context: Samples taken during acute and convalescent COVID-19 were collected in the United States, Italy and Spain. PBMCs, B-cell-depleted T cells, or T cells were the source of the cDNA or gDNA that made up the material.

Trimming took 4 bases from V and 8 from J; bases not matched to a gene: 7. Germline values: CDR1 MDHEN, CDR2 SYDVKM. The CDR3 sequence is 13 residues long. Original data processing: The assay estimated nucleated cells by amplifying reference gene primers. Data came from immunoSEQ multiplex PCR; TCRdb stores just in-frame clones and leaves some out. The DNA gave D and trimming, while V, J and clone size come from that table. The profile shows fewer than 130,000 clones, 70% to 80% of them singletons. The rearrangement joins TRBV28 to TRBJ1-2; 7 bases agree with TRBD1. Sample: peripheral blood. This sequence was found in a man aged 70 or older with active or convalescent COVID-19. This chain's CDR3 is CASSYQGEDGYTF. For the CDR3, the DNA is TGTGCCAGCAGTTACCAGGGGGAGGACGGCTACACCTTC.